This entry lists 8 T cell receptor beta chains sequenced from one sample in a study of long-term antiretroviral therapy in people with HIV. Survey level was the resolution at which the v3.0 immunoSEQ assay ran. The assay was immunoSEQ multiplex PCR, and TCRdb's table has in-frame clones only and misses some. This sample has under 8,000 clones, with 73% found just once. The sample in question was unsorted PBMCs, obtained 0.2 years after starting antiretroviral therapy. The receptors come from a man aged 35-49 years with HIV.

The V gene is TRBV10-3, the J gene TRBJ1-1; D possibly corresponds to TRBD1 (5 bases). Trimming left V 0 bases short and J 8 bases short, with 7 bases between. The CDR3 consists of 12 residues. Germline V gene sequence: CDR1 ENHRY, CDR2 SYGVKD. The CDR3 DNA follows: TGTGCCATCAGTGAGTCGCAGGGAGAAGCTTTCTTT. The encoded protein is CAISESQGEAFF.

V gene TRBV30 combines with J gene TRBJ1-4, with 8 nucleotides matching TRBD1. Per the germline V gene, CDR1 is GTSNPN and CDR2 is SVGIG (reference sequence). Unmatched junction bases numbered 6, after V lost 2 bases and J lost 4 bases. The CDR3 is 15 residues long. In nucleotides, the CDR3 is TGTGCCTGGAGTCCTACAGGGGGAAATAATGAAAAACTGTTTTTT. This sequence encodes CAWSPTGGNNEKLFF.

This clone was counted once. CDR3 protein: CAISEQRDPEGTQYF. The CDR3 DNA sequence: TGTGCCATCAGTGAGCAGAGAGACCCCGAGGGGACCCAGTACTTC. The chain is built from TRBV10-3 and TRBJ2-5; TRBD2 might be the D (5 bases). The CDR3 covers 15 residues. Per germline, CDR1 ENHRY and CDR2 SYGVKD. V lost 2 bases and J 7 bases, leaving 17 bases between the germline ends.

V is TRBV28 and J is TRBJ1-2; D not certain. CDR1 and CDR2 (germline): MDHEN, SYDVKM. V lost 7 bases to trimming and J lost 4 bases, with 13 bases between them. The CDR3 covers 13 residues. CDR3 protein: CASIAEVGYGYTF. The CDR3 nucleotides read TGTGCCAGCATTGCGGAGGTCGGCTATGGCTACACCTTC.

V is TRBV4-1 and J is TRBJ2-2, with 9 positions matching TRBD1. Germline loops: CDR1 MGHRA, CDR2 YSYEKL. The CDR3 runs to 16 residues. J was trimmed by 5 bases and V by 3 bases; bases with no gene match: 7. CDR3 bases: TGCGCCAGCAGCCAGAGACAGGGGGATCTTACCGGGGAGCTGTTTTTT. Amino acids: CASSQRQGDLTGELFF.

The chain couples TRBV27 to TRBJ2-7; 7 positions match TRBD1. The V and J ends lost 4 bases and 2 bases, in that order; junction bases with no gene match: 2. Germline CDR1 and CDR2: MNHEY and SMNVEV (reference sequence). The CDR3 loop spans 13 amino acids. CDR3 region: CASSSTGPYEQYF. The CDR3 DNA is TGTGCCAGCAGTTCGACAGGGCCCTACGAGCAGTACTTC.

By sample share, this clone is medium-sized. V usage is TRBV30 and J usage is TRBJ1-1; D gene uncertain. This CDR3 has 13 amino acids. Germline loops: CDR1 GTSNPN, CDR2 SVGIG (reference sequence). V was shortened by 0 bases and J by 0 bases, with 5 bases between the two germline ends. The CDR3 is CAWSVALNTEAFF. The CDR3 nucleotides are TGTGCCTGGAGTGTTGCCCTGAACACTGAAGCTTTCTTT.

CDR3 residues: CAWSVSGFTYSNQPQHF. The CDR3 DNA reads TGTGCCTGGAGTGTATCGGGGTTTACTTATAGCAATCAGCCCCAGCATTTT. The chain joins TRBV30 to TRBJ1-5; D not certain. V was pared by 0 bases and J by 0 bases, with 15 bases between. The germline gives CDR1 GTSNPN, CDR2 SVGIG (reference sequence). The CDR3 covers 17 residues.